A selection of T cell receptor beta chains follows, all from one sample in a study of blood T cell repertoires in COVID-19. Profiled with immunoSEQ multiplex PCR; TCRdb holds only in-frame clones, not every one. The table lists around 28,000 clones, 84% of them singletons. Sequenced: peripheral blood. The receptors stem from a man in his 70s with active COVID-19. Each CDR3 is given with its conserved first and last residue. D genes are given only for firm matches. Only part of the rows carry a size: once, few, many, or a class if the clone is expanded.

clone_size,v_call,d_call,j_call,cdr3_nt,cdr3_aa
NA,TRBV19,TRBD1,TRBJ2-3,TGTGCCAGTAGTACCTCACAGGGGTTCGCAGATACGCAGTATTTT,CASSTSQGFADTQYF
NA,TRBV7-2,NA,TRBJ1-5,TGTGCCAGCAGCTCCTTCAGGGAGGATCAGCCCCAGCATTTT,CASSSFREDQPQHF
NA,TRBV4-3,NA,TRBJ1-3,TGCGCCAGCAGCCAAGATCGTCACAGCTCCACCATATATTTT,CASSQDRHSSTIYF
NA,TRBV5-1,TRBD2,TRBJ2-3,TGCGCCAGCAGCGGAGGACTAGCGGGGGGCCGCACAGATACGCAGTATTTT,CASSGGLAGGRTDTQYF
NA,TRBV18,TRBD1,TRBJ2-3,TGTGCCAGCTCACCACAAGGAACCGGACAGGGGGGACGGATAGATACGCAGTATTTT,CASSPQGTGQGGRIDTQYF
NA,TRBV27,NA,TRBJ2-7,TGTGCCGCCCTCGGACAGGGCAATCCGGGGGGTTACTACGAGCAGTACTTC,CAALGQGNPGGYYEQYF
NA,TRBV30,NA,TRBJ2-1,TGTGCCTGGAGTAAGGGGTCCTACAATGAGCAGTTCTTC,CAWSKGSYNEQFF
NA,TRBV9,NA,TRBJ1-2,TGTGCCAGCAGCGTCGACCGGGGGGACCCCTCAGGCTACACCTTC,CASSVDRGDPSGYTF
few,TRBV28,TRBD1,TRBJ1-6,TGTGCCAGCAGACCGCCGGGACAGGGGACTTCACCCCTCCACTTT,CASRPPGQGTSPLHF
NA,TRBV7-8,NA,TRBJ2-7,TGTGCCAGCAGCTCAGGGTACTACGCCACCTACGAGCAGTACTTC,CASSSGYYATYEQYF
NA,TRBV2,NA,TRBJ2-5,TGTGCCAGCAGACCGGACAGTAAAGAGACCCAGTACTTC,CASRPDSKETQYF
NA,TRBV7-2,NA,TRBJ1-2,TGTGCCAGCAGCTTCCCCGGTCGGGGGGTTTTGCGCGGCTACACCTTC,CASSFPGRGVLRGYTF
once,TRBV5-1,NA,TRBJ2-7,TGCGCCAGCAGCTTGAATCGGGGCTCCTACGAGCAGTACTTC,CASSLNRGSYEQYF
NA,TRBV11-3,NA,TRBJ2-1,TGTGCCAGCAGCTTAGCTCTCAGGGTAAATGAGCAGTTCTTC,CASSLALRVNEQFF
NA,TRBV27,NA,TRBJ2-3,TGTGCCAGCAGCCCCCAGGGCACAGATACGCAGTATTTT,CASSPQGTDTQYF
NA,TRBV30,TRBD2,TRBJ2-5,TGTGCCTGGAGTGCTAGCGGGGGCAGTTATGAGACCCAGTACTTC,CAWSASGGSYETQYF
NA,TRBV4-3,TRBD1,TRBJ1-2,TGCGCCAGCAGCCAAACCCGGGACAGCAATGGCTACACCTTC,CASSQTRDSNGYTF
NA,TRBV18,NA,TRBJ2-2,TGTGCCAGCTCAATATCGGCCGGGGAGCTGTTTTTT,CASSISAGELFF
NA,TRBV3-1/TRBV3-2,TRBD2,TRBJ2-7,TGTGCCAGCAGCCCGCGGGGGGTGGGGCTCGCCTACGAGCAGTACTTC,CASSPRGVGLAYEQYF
NA,TRBV6-2/TRBV6-3,TRBD1,TRBJ2-7,TGTGCCAGCAGTCGGGACAGGAGCTACGAGCAGTACTTC,CASSRDRSYEQYF
NA,TRBV6-5,NA,TRBJ2-7,TGTGCCAGCAGAGCTAACAGGGCGGGCTACGAGCAGTACTTC,CASRANRAGYEQYF
NA,TRBV28,NA,TRBJ1-2,TGTGCCAGCAGTACCCTCCGGGGGGGGCTTGGCTACACCTTC,CASSTLRGGLGYTF
once,TRBV3-1/TRBV3-2,NA,TRBJ2-5,TGTGCCAGCAGCCAAGGCGCCAGGGGCCCCCAGTACTTC,CASSQGARGPQYF
NA,TRBV3-1/TRBV3-2,NA,TRBJ1-4,TGTGCCAGCCGGAGCCTGGGTAATGAAAAACTGTTTTTT,CASRSLGNEKLFF
NA,TRBV6-1,NA,TRBJ2-3,TGTGCCAGCAGTGAAGGTGCTAGCCGTGTAGATACGCAGTATTTT,CASSEGASRVDTQYF
NA,TRBV7-9,NA,TRBJ1-1,TGTGCCAGCAGCTACCACTCTTTCCCGTCAAGATCTTTGAACACTGAAGCTTTCTTT,CASSYHSFPSRSLNTEAFF
NA,TRBV2,NA,TRBJ2-3,TGTGCCAGCAGCGCCAGGGGAACAGATACGCAGTATTTT,CASSARGTDTQYF
NA,TRBV5-1,TRBD1,TRBJ2-5,TGCGCCAGCAGCACCGGACAGGGCTTCCCGACCCAGTACTTC,CASSTGQGFPTQYF
NA,TRBV6-1,TRBD2,TRBJ2-3,TGTGCCAGCAGTGCCGTAGCTAGCGGGGGGGCCCCCGCAGATACGCAGTATTTT,CASSAVASGGAPADTQYF
NA,TRBV4-1,TRBD2,TRBJ2-7,TGCGCCAGCAGCCAAGCCAGCGGGGACGAGCAGTACTTC,CASSQASGDEQYF
NA,TRBV7-8,TRBD1,TRBJ1-6,TGTGCCAGCAGCGGGAACAGGGGTCCAAGCTCCTATAATTCACCCCTCCACTTT,CASSGNRGPSSYNSPLHF
NA,TRBV5-4,TRBD2,TRBJ2-1,TGTGCCAGCAGCTTATTCGCGGGACTAGCGGGCAATGAGCAGTTCTTC,CASSLFAGLAGNEQFF
NA,TRBV15,NA,TRBJ2-1,TGTGCCACCAGCAGAGACAGGGCCAGCTCCTACAATGAGCAGTTCTTC,CATSRDRASSYNEQFF
NA,TRBV7-2,TRBD1,TRBJ2-7,TGTGCCAGCAGCCCTTGGACAGGGTCCTACGAGCAGTACTTC,CASSPWTGSYEQYF
once,TRBV2,TRBD2,TRBJ2-5,TGTGCCAGCAGTGAAGCGGGACTAGCGGGGGGGCCTCAGACCCAGTACTTC,CASSEAGLAGGPQTQYF
NA,TRBV10-3,TRBD1,TRBJ2-5,TGTGCCATCAGTACCTGGACAGGGGGAGAAGAGACCCAGTACTTC,CAISTWTGGEETQYF
NA,TRBV6-2/TRBV6-3,TRBD1,TRBJ2-7,TGTGCCAGCAGTTACCCTCGAGGGGGCAGTCACTACGAGCAGTACTTC,CASSYPRGGSHYEQYF
few,TRBV28,NA,TRBJ1-2,TGTGCCAGCAAAGTAGGGAGTAACTATGGCTACACCTTC,CASKVGSNYGYTF
NA,TRBV5-8,NA,TRBJ2-4,TGTGCCAGCAGCTTATCAGGGCTAGCCAAAAACATTCAGTACTTC,CASSLSGLAKNIQYF
NA,TRBV5-1,NA,TRBJ2-3,TGCGCCAGCAGCGTAACGGGGGATACGCAGTATTTT,CASSVTGDTQYF
NA,TRBV4-1,NA,TRBJ2-7,TGCGCCAGCAGCCAAGAGTCGACAAGGTCCGAGCAGTACTTC,CASSQESTRSEQYF
NA,TRBV19,NA,TRBJ2-3,TGTGCCAGTAGGGGGGCGTCGGGCACAGATACGCAGTATTTT,CASRGASGTDTQYF
few,TRBV19,TRBD1,TRBJ2-1,TGTGCCAGTAGTATAGACAGGGGGAAGGATGAGCAGTTCTTC,CASSIDRGKDEQFF
NA,TRBV7-9,NA,TRBJ1-1,TGTGCCAGCAGCTTAATAGCCGGACAGACTGAAGCTTTCTTT,CASSLIAGQTEAFF
NA,TRBV5-1,TRBD1,TRBJ1-6,TGCGCCAGCAGCGCAGGGACAGGGGGGTATTCACCCCTCCACTTT,CASSAGTGGYSPLHF
NA,TRBV7-3,NA,TRBJ1-4,TGTGCCGGGGCTACAAAACTCGAAAAACTGTTTTTT,CAGATKLEKLFF
NA,TRBV4-1,TRBD1,TRBJ2-7,TGCGCCAGCAGCCAAGGGCTCTCCTCCGGGACAGCCTCCTACGGGCAGTACTTC,CASSQGLSSGTASYGQYF
NA,TRBV6-6,TRBD1,TRBJ1-5,TGTGCCAGCAGTCCCCAGGGACAGGGGGCGCTTCAGCCCCAGCATTTT,CASSPQGQGALQPQHF
few,TRBV11-2,NA,TRBJ1-1,TGTGCCAGCAGCTTGGAAAGGGGAAGTCGTGAAGCTTTCTTT,CASSLERGSREAFF
NA,TRBV5-1,NA,TRBJ1-1,TGCGCCAGCAGCTGGACAGTGAACACTGAAGCTTTCTTT,CASSWTVNTEAFF
once,TRBV2,TRBD1,TRBJ1-2,TGTGCCAGCAGTGGACAGGGGGCGGCTGGCTACACCTTC,CASSGQGAAGYTF